This TCR beta chain appears in the sequencing data of a study of shared T cell receptors in the human thymus. This CDR3 is 14 amino acids long. Trimming pared 3 bases from V and 5 bases from J, leaving 13 bases between. Germline V gene sequence: CDR1 LNHDA, CDR2 SQIVND (reference sequence). Repertoires were generated with immunoSEQ multiplex PCR, while TCRdb's copy carries only in-frame clones and drops some. The sample yields under 850,000 clones, 85% to 90% seen once. This same sample was also taken into another study, of human thymus T cells. That work states: Resections were taken during corrective heart surgery, and the thymus tissue came from these. Related work showed strongly overlapping thymic repertoires across unrelated individuals.

The material sequenced was thymocytes. J is TRBJ1-1 and V is TRBV19; D ambiguous. The receptor was derived from a boy younger than two with a congenital heart defect. The CDR3 sequence is CASSMSTGGTEAFF. As DNA, the CDR3 is TGTGCCAGTAGTATGTCGACTGGTGGGACTGAAGCTTTCTTT. The full variable domain, rest sourced from reference TRBV19 and TRBJ1-1, is DGGITQSPKYLFRKEGQNVTLSCEQNLNHDAMYWYRQDPGQGLRLIYYSQIVNDFQKGDIAEGYSVSREKKESFPLTVTSAQKNPTAFYLCASSMSTGGTEAFFGQGTRLTVV.